These 8 T cell receptor beta chains came from one sample sequenced in a study of cytomegalovirus exposure and HLA in healthy donors. Use of 60 Vbeta and 13 Jbeta primers characterized the PCR. Sequencing used immunoSEQ multiplex PCR; TCRdb keeps in-frame clones, though not all of them. The sample contains some 90,000 clones, nearly 70% of which appear only once. Sequencing was done on a sample of PBMCs. Receptors were obtained from a man aged 50-59 years in good health and CMV-seronegative.

The rearrangement joins TRBV29-1 to TRBJ2-5; TRBD1 matches at 9 bases. The CDR3 covers 13 residues. V lost 8 bases, J lost 4 bases, and 8 bases stayed unmatched. Germline assignment: CDR1 SQVTM and CDR2 ANQGSEA. CDR3 DNA: TGCAGCATATACAGGGGGCGGGTAGAGACCCAGTACTTC. Its protein product is CSIYRGRVETQYF. Full variable domain (rest looked up from reference TRBV29-1 and TRBJ2-5): SAVISQKPSRDICQRGTSLTIQCQVDSQVTMMFWYRQQPGQSLTLIATANQGSEATYESGFVIDKFPISRPNLTFSTLTVSNMSPEDSSIYLCSIYRGRVETQYFGPGTRLLVL.

This clone has more than one count but fewer than ten. This rearrangement joins TRBV18 to TRBJ2-1, with 9 bases aligning to TRBD2. The length of the CDR3 is 15 residues. After removal of 6 bases from V and 2 bases from J, the junction contained 5 bases not matched to a gene. Germline values: CDR1 KGHSH, CDR2 LQKENI. The CDR3 protein is CASSPLAGAYNEQFF. DNA of the CDR3: TGTGCCAGCTCGCCCTTAGCGGGGGCCTACAATGAGCAGTTCTTC.

The chain links TRBV4-2 to TRBJ1-5; 10 nucleotides agree with TRBD1. V was pared by 1 base and J by 7 bases, with 10 bases of the junction left unmatched. Germline V gives CDR1 LGHNA, CDR2 YNFKEQ. The CDR3 extends over 17 amino acids. CDR3 coding DNA: TGTGCCAGCAGCCAAGTTTTCGACAGGGGGCTTGGACAGCCCCAGCATTTT. Its protein product is CASSQVFDRGLGQPQHF.

The chain carries TRBV6-5 and TRBJ2-1; 11 bases agree with TRBD2. Germline V gene data show CDR1 as MNHEY and CDR2 as SVGAGI. CDR3 size: 15 residues. J was trimmed by 5 bases and V by 6 bases; bases with no gene match: 6. CDR3 in amino acids: CASSPGLAANNEQFF. The CDR3 DNA sequence: TGTGCCAGCAGCCCGGGACTAGCGGCTAACAATGAGCAGTTCTTC.

This sequence joins TRBV30 and TRBJ2-5, with TRBD2 identical over 16 bases. The germline CDR1 and CDR2 sequences are GTSNPN and SVGIG (reference sequence). V lost 8 bases, J lost 5 bases, and 11 bases stayed unmatched. CDR3 length equals 16 residues. CDR3: CAGSPGLAGGLETQYF. The DNA of the CDR3 is TGTGCCGGATCTCCGGGACTAGCGGGAGGGTTGGAGACCCAGTACTTC.

This clone was seen only once. This sequence joins TRBV15 and TRBJ2-3, with TRBD2 as a possible D gene (6 bases). Germline V gene data show CDR1 as LNHNV and CDR2 as YYDKDF (reference sequence). The V end was cut by 0 bases, the J end by 4 bases, with 14 bases between. The CDR3 is 16 amino acids. The CDR3 reads CATSRDLPGEADTQYF. DNA of the CDR3: TGTGCCACCAGCAGAGATCTACCGGGGGAGGCAGATACGCAGTATTTT.

The rearrangement joins TRBV15 to TRBJ1-4; no clear D. Germline V gene lookup returns CDR1 LNHNV and CDR2 YYDKDF (reference sequence). V lost 1 base and J 0 bases, leaving 12 bases between the germline ends. The length of the CDR3 is 17 residues. CDR3 sequence: CATSRGPPGATNEKLFF. CDR3 in DNA: TGTGCCACCAGCAGAGGGCCCCCAGGTGCAACTAATGAAAAACTGTTTTTT.

This chain links TRBV5-8 with TRBJ2-5, with D tentatively TRBD1 (7 bases). CDR3 length equals 15 residues. The germline CDR1 and CDR2 sequences are SGHTS and YDEGEE. The V end lost 0 bases, the J end lost 5 bases, and 14 bases lay between the germline ends. As DNA, the CDR3 is TGTGCCAGCAGCTTGGGACCCTCAGGGGGGGAGACCCAGTACTTC. It codes for CASSLGPSGGETQYF.